Below, 28 T cell receptor beta chains from the same sample are listed, as sequenced in a study of breast tumors, draining lymph nodes, adjacent tissues. Samples came from axillary lymph nodes draining the breast cancer. One entry per CDR3 protein results from TCRdb running MiXCR on the multiplex PCR reads. The data show approximately 300,000 distinct CDR3 sequences, around 30% seen once. Sequencing used axillary lymph node tissue. Receptors were obtained from a female donor with breast cancer. Some clones in this sample may be carry-over from other donors' samples.

This chain uses TRBV28 with TRBJ2-3; D remains ambiguous. Germline V lookup: CDR1 MDHEN, CDR2 SYDVKM. The CDR3 totals 13 residues. Trimming took off 7 bases at V and 4 bases at J, with 12 bases between the two ends. The CDR3 spells CASTLPSADTQYF. CDR3 in DNA: TGTGCCAGCACCCTTCCTAGTGCAGATACGCAGTATTTT.

To note about this clonotype: A much larger clonotype is one base distant, so this may be a read error. The chain recombines TRBV6-1 with TRBJ1-5; D perhaps matches TRBD1 (6 bases). Trimming shortened V by 8 bases and J by 0 bases, and 14 bases separated the two germline ends. CDR1 is MNHNS, CDR2 SASEGT, per germline. The CDR3 is made up of 15 amino acids. CDR3 nucleotides: TGTGCCAGCGTGGGCACAGGGTATAGCAATCAGCCCCAGCATTTT. Encoded protein: CASVGTGYSNQPQHF.

This clonotype was observed many times. Relative to the germline gene, one junction end is altered; a read error may explain this. The CDR3: CASSHSSSGGSEKLFF. CDR3 DNA sequence: TGTGCCAGCAGTCACTCGAGCTCAGGGGGCTCCGAAAAACTGTTTTTT. The V gene is TRBV6-5, the J gene TRBJ1-4, with TRBD1 matching over 8 bases. Germline loops: CDR1 MNHEY, CDR2 SVGAGI. The CDR3 loop spans 16 amino acids.

This rearrangement joins TRBV2 to TRBJ2-5; 9 bases map to TRBD1. Germline V gene lookup returns CDR1 SNHLY and CDR2 FYNNEI. The CDR3 extends over 18 amino acids. J was trimmed by 5 bases and V by 5 bases; bases with no gene match: 18. The CDR3 coding sequence is TGTGCCAGCAGTAGGACAGGGGCAGGGCTAGGGATGTCGGAGACCCAGTACTTC. It is translated as CASSRTGAGLGMSETQYF.

Remarks on this clonotype: A much larger clone is a single base away; this may be a read error. The conserved phenylalanine or tryptophan is not found at the CDR3 terminus, so this likely reflects a read error. V and J are TRBV11-3 and TRBJ2-1; 7 positions agree with TRBD2. The CDR3 length is 15 residues. The J segment lost 6 bases and the V segment lost 5 bases, leaving 10 bases of the junction unmatched. In germline, CDR1 is SGHNT, CDR2 YENEEA. Here the CDR3 reads CASSPLASAFNEQFS. CDR3 nucleotide sequence: TGTGCCAGCAGCCCACTAGCGTCTGCCTTCAATGAGCAGTTCTCC.

The V and J genes are TRBV15 and TRBJ2-7, with 10 bases identical to TRBD2. The CDR3 has 15 residues. CDR1 and CDR2 from the germline V gene are LNHNV and YYDKDF (reference sequence). Trimming took 1 base from V and 6 from J; bases not matched to a gene: 6. The chain's CDR3 is CATSRGDQREGEQYF. CDR3 in DNA: TGTGCCACCAGCAGAGGGGACCAGCGGGAGGGCGAGCAGTACTTC.

This clonotype appeared many times. The chain joins TRBV20-1 to TRBJ2-7; no definite D call. Trimming shortened V by 2 bases and J by 4 bases, and 9 bases separated the two germline ends. The CDR3 contains 12 residues. Looked up from germline, CDR1 is DFQATT and CDR2 is SNEGSKA (reference sequence). The CDR3 region has the DNA TGCAGTGCTAGATGGGCGGATTACGAGCAGTACTTC. This translates into CSARWADYEQYF.

This clonotype has a handful of counts. It may be a read error: a sequence one base away is much more abundant. The J gene is TRBJ1-5, the V gene TRBV5-1; D is ambiguous. CDR1 SGHRS and CDR2 YFSETQ come from the germline V gene. The CDR3 covers 14 residues. The CDR3 DNA sequence: TGCGCCAGCAGCTTGGAAGGCCGATATCACCCCCAGCATTTT. This gives the protein CASSLEGRYHPQHF.

V gene TRBV7-2 combines with J gene TRBJ1-5, with D uncertain. There are 15 residues in the CDR3. Germline assignment: CDR1 SGHTA and CDR2 FQGNSA. Trimming took off 0 bases at V and 7 bases at J, with 13 bases between the two ends. The CDR3 sequence: CASSLARTSEQPQHF. The CDR3 DNA reads as TGTGCCAGCAGCTTAGCGCGGACGAGCGAGCAGCCCCAGCATTTT.

A word on this clonotype: Just one base apart from a much larger clone, this may be a read error. The CDR3 coding sequence is TGCGCCAGCAGCCAGGGCGAGGGGATGGGGGAAAAACTGTTTTTT. Its translation is CASSQGEGMGEKLFF. The chain employs TRBV4-3 and TRBJ1-4; possibly TRBD1 for D (5 bases). CDR1 and CDR2 (germline): LGHNA, YSLEER. Trimming pared 3 bases from V and 8 bases from J, leaving 16 bases between. There are 15 residues in the CDR3.

This clonotype occurred many times. The genes are TRBV12-3 or TRBV12-4 and TRBJ2-3; tentatively, D is TRBD2 (7 bases). This CDR3 region has 15 residues. V lost 3 bases, J lost 3 bases, and 13 bases lay in between. CDR3 residues: CASSFFAGATDTQYF. In DNA, the CDR3 is TGTGCCAGCAGTTTTTTTGCGGGGGCAACAGATACGCAGTATTTT.

This clonotype was counted a few times. Since a much larger clone is just one base distant, this may be a read error. Lacking the conserved final phenylalanine or tryptophan, this CDR3 likely reflects a read error. The genes are TRBV7-6 and TRBJ2-5, with a tentative D call TRBD2 (5 bases). Germline assignment: CDR1 SGHVS and CDR2 FNYEAQ. The CDR3 sequence is 14 residues long. Trimming left V 6 bases short and J 0 bases short, with 11 bases between. CDR3 bases: TGTGCCAGCAGATTGGGAGCAGACCAAGAGACCCAGTACCTC. This translates into CASRLGADQETQYL.

The rearrangement uses TRBV19 and TRBJ2-7; TRBD1 matches at 11 bases. V shed 6 bases and J 9 bases; nucleotides not matched to a gene: 4. This CDR3 contains 12 residues. Germline V gene sequence: CDR1 LNHDA, CDR2 SQIVND (reference sequence). CDR3 protein: CASRDRGLGQYF. CDR3 DNA: TGTGCCAGTAGGGACAGGGGGCTAGGGCAGTACTTC. The full variable domain, in which reference TRBV19 and TRBJ2-7 provide the parts outside the CDR3, is DGGITQSPKYLFRKEGQNVTLSCEQNLNHDAMYWYRQDPGQGLRLIYYSQIVNDFQKGDIAEGYSVSREKKESFPLTVTSAQKNPTAFYLCASRDRGLGQYFGPGTRLTVT.

This clonotype was counted many times. The V gene is TRBV7-8, the J gene TRBJ1-5; 8 bases match TRBD1. The germline V gene has CDR1 SGHVS and CDR2 FQNEAQ. The CDR3 spans 16 residues. The junction had 12 bases not matched to a gene; V was cut back by 5 bases and J by 6 bases. CDR3 nucleotide sequence: TGTGCCAGCAGCCGTTACGGCCAGGGGGCTCTTCAGCCCCAGCATTTT. This gives the protein CASSRYGQGALQPQHF.

In this sample, this clonotype turned up a few times. The chain uses TRBV20-1 and TRBJ1-1; 7 bases align to TRBD1. The CDR3 consists of 12 residues. V shed 7 bases and J 3 bases; nucleotides not matched to a gene: 5. Germline V gives CDR1 DFQATT, CDR2 SNEGSKA (reference sequence). The CDR3 protein is CSGTGADTEAFF. CDR3 sequence (DNA): TGCAGTGGTACAGGGGCGGACACTGAAGCTTTCTTT.

In regard to this clonotype: No conserved phenylalanine or tryptophan is present at the end of the CDR3, so a read error is the likely explanation. The chain combines TRBV5-1 with TRBJ2-7; TRBD2 aligns across 11 bases. In germline, CDR1 is SGHRS, CDR2 YFSETQ. The V gene end was trimmed by 1 base and the J gene end by 6 bases; junction bases not matched to a gene: 6. The CDR3 runs to 15 residues. CDR3 in amino acids: CASSLSTSGSREQYL. Here the CDR3 DNA reads TGCGCCAGCAGCTTGTCTACTAGCGGGAGCCGCGAGCAGTACTTG.

This clonotype came up many times. The chain has TRBV12-3 or TRBV12-4 and TRBJ2-1; D uncertain. The V and J ends lost 3 bases and 2 bases respectively, with 8 bases between them. CDR3 length: 14 amino acids. Here the CDR3 DNA reads TGTGCCAGCAGTTTTGGATCGACCTACAATGAGCAGTTCTTC. It translates to CASSFGSTYNEQFF.

With regard to this clonotype: This clone may be a read error of a much larger clone one base away. The J gene is TRBJ2-1, the V gene TRBV18, with unresolved D. V dropped 8 bases and J dropped 10 bases, with 12 bases sitting between them. This CDR3 comprises 11 residues. CDR1 KGHSH and CDR2 LQKENI come from the germline V gene. The CDR3 reads CASPRVQEQFF. CDR3 sequence (DNA): TGTGCCAGCCCACGGGTCCAGGAGCAGTTCTTC. The whole variable domain, remainder taken from reference TRBV18 and TRBJ2-1, is NAGVMQNPRHLVRRRGQEARLRCSPMKGHSHVYWYRQLPEEGLKFMVYLQKENIIDESGMPKERFSAEFPKEGPSILRIQQVVRGDSAAYFCASPRVQEQFFGPGTRLTVL.

This clonotype was recorded at least ten times. The CDR3 ends on some other residue instead of the conserved phenylalanine or tryptophan, so this is likely a read error. The rearrangement uses TRBV29-1 and TRBJ2-5; D remains unclear. V gave up 7 bases and J gave up 3 bases, with 6 bases separating them. In germline, CDR1 is SQVTM, CDR2 ANQGSEA. This CDR3 has 10 residues. CDR3 nucleotides: TGCAGCGCCCACGAAGAGACCCAGTACCTC. Its protein product is CSAHEETQYL.

This clonotype was seen repeatedly, ten times or more. The chain is built from TRBV20-1 and TRBJ1-2, with a possible D match to TRBD1 (5 bases). The V and J ends lost 5 bases and 4 bases respectively, with 14 bases between them. This CDR3 contains 13 residues. Looked up from germline, CDR1 is DFQATT and CDR2 is SNEGSKA (reference sequence). Here the CDR3 DNA reads TGCAGTGCTCGAGCGGGACGACCCTATGGCTACACCTTC. It specifies CSARAGRPYGYTF.

This clonotype was counted ten times or more. The J gene is TRBJ1-2, the V gene TRBV5-8; 7 nucleotides match TRBD1. This CDR3 comprises 14 residues. V shed 4 bases, J shed 11 bases, and the junction held 14 bases outside the gene matches. The germline gives CDR1 SGHTS, CDR2 YDEGEE. The CDR3 DNA sequence: TGTGCCAGCAGCGCAAGACAGGGAAGGGCGACATACACCTTC. Amino acids: CASSARQGRATYTF.

Points on this clonotype: Sequence at one end of the junction differs from germline and may be a read error. The J gene is TRBJ2-3, the V gene TRBV12-3 or TRBV12-4; 11 bases match TRBD2. There are 15 residues in the CDR3. The CDR3, as DNA: TGTGCCAGCAGTTTCGGTGGGACTAGCGGAGACACGCCGTATTTT. Encoded protein: CASSFGGTSGDTPYF.

At least ten counts were recorded for this clonotype. The rearrangement joins TRBV10-1 to TRBJ2-1; 8 bases match TRBD2. V shed 1 base, J shed 6 bases, and the junction held 5 bases outside the gene matches. The germline gives CDR1 WNHNN, CDR2 SYGVQD (reference sequence). The length of the CDR3 is 15 residues. The CDR3: CASSEFAGGFNEQFF. The DNA for the CDR3 is TGCGCCAGCAGTGAGTTTGCGGGAGGTTTCAATGAGCAGTTCTTC.

A few counts support this clonotype. The chain has TRBV6-2 or TRBV6-3 and TRBJ1-5; maybe TRBD1 (5 bases). The CDR3 length is 13 residues. V dropped 8 bases and J dropped 4 bases, with 12 bases sitting between them. Germline assignment: CDR1 MNHEY and CDR2 SVGEGT. CDR3 sequence: CASSGRANQPQHF. The CDR3, as DNA: TGTGCCAGCTCGGGCAGGGCGAATCAGCCCCAGCATTTT.

This clonotype was counted at least ten times. The chain links TRBV24-1 to TRBJ2-7, with 7 bases aligning to TRBD2. The CDR3 consists of 14 residues. V shed 6 bases, J shed 6 bases, and the junction held 10 bases outside the gene matches. CDR1 is KGHDR, CDR2 SFDVKD, per germline. CDR3 in amino acids: CATSRGSGGFEQYF. The CDR3 nucleotides read TGTGCCACCAGTCGCGGGAGTGGTGGGTTCGAGCAGTACTTC.

There are many counts of this clonotype. V and J are TRBV9 and TRBJ1-3, with D tentatively TRBD1 (6 bases). The CDR3 sequence is 16 residues long. Trimming removed 0 bases from V and 4 bases from J, with 14 bases in between. Germline V CDR1 and CDR2: SGDLS, YYNGEE. CDR3 coding DNA: TGTGCCAGCAGCGTAGGGGGGGGGGCGCGCGGAAACACCATATATTTT. It yields the protein CASSVGGGARGNTIYF.

The table lists this clonotype with many counts. J is TRBJ2-1 and V is TRBV20-1; TRBD2 matches 12 bases. This CDR3 comprises 16 residues. The ends lost 4 bases at V and 2 bases at J; junction bases unmatched: 6. CDR1 is DFQATT, CDR2 SNEGSKA, per germline (reference sequence). Written as DNA, the CDR3 is TGCAGTGCTACTTCCGGACTAGCGGGAACCTACAATGAGCAGTTCTTC. Its translation is CSATSGLAGTYNEQFF.

This clonotype was seen repeatedly, ten times or more. One end of the junction does not line up with germline, which may come from a read error. The chain carries TRBV6-4 and TRBJ2-1; 12 bases are a match to TRBD1. From germline, CDR1 is MRHNA and CDR2 SNTAGT. The CDR3 is 16 amino acids. The chain's CDR3 is CASSDSGTGGESELFF. CDR3 DNA sequence: TGTGCCAGCAGTGACTCCGGGACAGGGGGCGAAAGTGAGCTGTTCTTC.